Presented here are 6 T cell receptor beta chains from one specimen sequenced in a study of long-term antiretroviral therapy in people with HIV. Researchers report immunoSEQ v3.0 was run at survey level. Assay: immunoSEQ multiplex PCR; the TCRdb copy retains only in-frame clones and omits some. Of around 20,000 clones in the sample, approximately 84% are singletons; the top ten hold 8%. The sample in question was unsorted PBMCs, obtained 0.9 years after starting antiretroviral therapy. The receptors shown here come from a man in his late teens or twenties with HIV.

The table lists this clone with a few counts. The chain combines TRBV6-5 with TRBJ1-6, with D uncertain. The germline V gene has CDR1 MNHEY and CDR2 SVGAGI. The CDR3 is made up of 15 amino acids. With 5 bases removed from V and 9 bases from J, the gap between germline ends came to 17 bases. CDR3 DNA sequence: TGTGCCAGCAGTCACCGATGGGCCGCTGGTTCACCCCTCCACTTT. This translates into CASSHRWAAGSPLHF.

This clone was detected once. The rearrangement links TRBV5-4 to TRBJ2-3; 9 bases match TRBD1. The germline V gene encodes CDR1 SGHNT and CDR2 YYREEE (reference sequence). The V and J ends lost 4 bases and 4 bases, in that order; junction bases with no gene match: 7. The CDR3 spans 15 residues. The DNA for the CDR3 is TGTGCCAGCAGCGTACAGGGGGCAGGGGCAGATACGCAGTATTTT. It yields the protein CASSVQGAGADTQYF.

J is TRBJ2-2 and V is TRBV7-2; D not resolved. The CDR3 covers 15 residues. Germline V CDR1 and CDR2: SGHTA, FQGNSA. With 1 base removed from V and 9 bases from J, the gap between germline ends came to 15 bases. Here the CDR3 DNA reads TGTGCCAGCAGCTTAGACTCTTCTTGGTCCCGGGAGCTGTTTTTT. This sequence encodes CASSLDSSWSRELFF.

This sequence joins TRBV15 and TRBJ2-2, with 10 bases aligning to TRBD1. The CDR3 runs to 14 residues. The junction had 5 bases not matched to a gene; V was cut back by 8 bases and J by 5 bases. Germline lookup yields CDR1 LNHNV and CDR2 YYDKDF (reference sequence). The CDR3 sequence: CATRDRGLTGELFF. DNA for the CDR3: TGTGCCACCCGAGACAGGGGGCTTACCGGGGAGCTGTTTTTT.

The chain joins TRBV2 to TRBJ2-2; 9 bases line up with TRBD1. The CDR3 has 15 residues. CDR1 is SNHLY and CDR2 is FYNNEI in the germline V gene. The V segment lost 6 bases and the J segment 4 bases; nucleotides outside the gene matches: 6. The CDR3 loop is CASRVGQGGTGELFF. The CDR3 nucleotides read TGTGCCAGCAGGGTGGGACAGGGCGGCACCGGGGAGCTGTTTTTT.

The J gene is TRBJ1-1, the V gene TRBV4-1, with D maybe TRBD1 (6 bases). The CDR3 spans 15 residues. The germline gives CDR1 MGHRA, CDR2 YSYEKL. V was pared by 3 bases and J by 4 bases, with 15 bases between. The DNA of the CDR3 is TGCGCCAGCAGCCACAGATACACAGGGCCCACTGAAGCTTTCTTT. Amino acids: CASSHRYTGPTEAFF.